This T cell receptor (beta chain) was sequenced for a study of response to subunit inactivated influenza vaccine. TCRdb reprocessed the RT-PCR reads with MiXCR, giving one entry per CDR3 protein. This sample carries roughly 550,000 distinct CDR3 sequences, 20% to 25% of them seen once, and the ten largest clones take 2.5% to 3.5%. Another study also made use of these data, one on T cells expressing NK-cell markers. That study reports: The TCR beta cDNA came from 5'RACE template switching with UMIs.

The sample here was CD4+ T cells sorted from PBMCs, taken approximately 13 days after vaccination. This clonotype was obtained from a man aged 45 to 65 who received an inactivated influenza vaccine.

The CDR3 sequence is CSARVGPLGAGNTIYF. The DNA for the CDR3 is TGCAGTGCTAGAGTAGGGCCCCTTGGGGCTGGAAACACCATATATTTT. The chain joins TRBV20-1 to TRBJ1-3; the D is unclear. Germline CDR1 and CDR2: DFQATT and SNEGSKA (reference sequence). The CDR3 consists of 16 residues. V was cut by 1 base and J by 2 bases, with 15 bases left in between.